The 15 T cell receptor beta chains presented below share a single source sample, sequenced in a study of cytomegalovirus exposure and HLA in healthy donors. The PCR employed 60 Vbeta primers together with 13 Jbeta primers. Some clones are missing from TCRdb's copy, which holds only in-frame ones; the method was immunoSEQ multiplex PCR. The sample consists of fewer than 150,000 clones, around four fifths of them appearing once. The source material was PBMCs. The receptors derive from a man aged 30 to 45 in good health and CMV-seronegative.

In DNA form, the CDR3 reads TGTGCCAGCAGCTTGGGGCAGCAGGGGGCGATTGTTGAGACCCAGTACTTC. As protein: CASSLGQQGAIVETQYF. V gene TRBV11-2 combines with J gene TRBJ2-5; TRBD1 aligns across 8 bases. Losses at the gene ends were 3 bases for V and 5 bases for J; bases not matched to a gene: 14. The V gene's germline CDR1 is SGHAT and CDR2 FQNNGV. This CDR3 has 17 amino acids.

This clone has more than one count but fewer than ten. V is TRBV5-5 and J is TRBJ1-3; 9 bases map to TRBD1. Trimming at V came to 3 bases and at J to 3 bases, leaving 10 bases not matched to a gene. This CDR3 is 17 amino acids long. Germline V gene sequence: CDR1 SGHKS, CDR2 YYEKEE (reference sequence). CDR3 amino acids: CASSSLGQGRGGNTIYF. The CDR3 bases are TGTGCCAGCAGCTCATTAGGACAGGGGCGAGGTGGAAACACCATATATTTT.

The genes are TRBV7-8 and TRBJ1-3, with D maybe TRBD1 (6 bases). The CDR3 is made up of 17 amino acids. V was clipped by 0 bases and J by 0 bases, with 12 bases between them. From germline, CDR1 is SGHVS and CDR2 FQNEAQ. The CDR3 reads CASSLALAGASGNTIYF. The CDR3 nucleotides read TGTGCCAGCAGCTTAGCGTTGGCAGGGGCCTCTGGAAACACCATATATTTT.

The V gene is TRBV6-5, the J gene TRBJ2-1; 9 positions agree with TRBD2. CDR1 is MNHEY, CDR2 SVGAGI, per germline. The ends lost 4 bases at V and 8 bases at J; junction bases unmatched: 9. CDR3 size: 15 residues. The DNA for the CDR3 is TGTGCCAGCAGTTTATCGGCTAGCGGGGTATATGAGCAGTTCTTC. This sequence encodes CASSLSASGVYEQFF.

The J gene is TRBJ2-7, the V gene TRBV7-9; the D gene is possibly TRBD2 (6 bases). Trimming removed 2 bases from V and 5 bases from J, with 16 bases in between. CDR1 and CDR2 (germline): SEHNR, FQNEAQ (reference sequence). The CDR3 totals 15 residues. CDR3 DNA sequence: TGTGCCAGCAGCTTATTTTCGGGAGTTCGGGACGAGCAGTACTTC. The encoded protein is CASSLFSGVRDEQYF.

CDR3 DNA sequence: TGTGCCAGCAGTCCCCCAAGGACAAAAACTGAAGCTTTCTTT. Protein product: CASSPPRTKTEAFF. The rearrangement links TRBV28 to TRBJ1-1, with D tentatively TRBD1 (5 bases). Trimming took 5 bases from V and 5 from J, leaving 15 bases between them. The CDR3 contains 14 residues. Per the germline V gene, CDR1 is MDHEN and CDR2 is SYDVKM. Filled out from reference TRBV28 and TRBJ1-1, the complete variable domain reads DVKVTQSSRYLVKRTGEKVFLECVQDMDHENMFWYRQDPGLGLRLIYFSYDVKMKEKGDIPEGYSVSREKKERFSLILESASTNQTSMYLCASSPPRTKTEAFFGQGTRLTVV.

J is TRBJ2-7 and V is TRBV28, with TRBD2 matching 9 bases. There are 15 residues in the CDR3. Trimming took 5 bases from V and 3 from J; bases not matched to a gene: 8. Germline CDR1 reads MDHEN; CDR2 reads SYDVKM. The CDR3 loop is CASSRGGGDRYEQYF. DNA for the CDR3: TGTGCCAGCAGTCGCGGGGGGGGTGACCGCTACGAGCAGTACTTC.

This chain uses TRBV28 with TRBJ2-1; TRBD2 aligns across 11 bases. Per germline, CDR1 MDHEN and CDR2 SYDVKM. V gave up 6 bases and J gave up 5 bases; unmatched junction bases: 12. The CDR3 runs 17 residues. The CDR3 DNA is TGTGCCAGCAGACAAACCGTAGCGGGAGGGCCGAACAATGAGCAGTTCTTC. Translated: CASRQTVAGGPNNEQFF. The full variable domain, rest sourced from reference TRBV28 and TRBJ2-1, is DVKVTQSSRYLVKRTGEKVFLECVQDMDHENMFWYRQDPGLGLRLIYFSYDVKMKEKGDIPEGYSVSREKKERFSLILESASTNQTSMYLCASRQTVAGGPNNEQFFGPGTRLTVL.

This chain uses TRBV2 with TRBJ2-3; D ambiguous. The ends were cut back, 3 bases at V and 4 bases at J, with 8 bases in the middle. Germline V lookup: CDR1 SNHLY, CDR2 FYNNEI. The CDR3 loop spans 13 amino acids. CDR3 sequence: CASSDLVADTQYF. CDR3 DNA sequence: TGTGCCAGCAGTGATCTCGTCGCAGATACGCAGTATTTT. The full variable domain, in which reference TRBV2 and TRBJ2-3 provide the parts outside the CDR3, is EPEVTQTPSHQVTQMGQEVILRCVPISNHLYFYWYRQILGQKVEFLVSFYNNEISEKSEIFDDQFSVERPDGSNFTLKIRSTKLEDSAMYFCASSDLVADTQYFGPGTRLTVL.

The rearrangement links TRBV28 to TRBJ2-7; a weak D match, TRBD1 (5 bases). The germline V gene has CDR1 MDHEN and CDR2 SYDVKM. The CDR3 is 14 amino acids. Trimming pared 6 bases from V and 3 bases from J, leaving 15 bases between. The CDR3 loop is CASRNRIELYEQYF. CDR3 in DNA: TGTGCCAGCAGGAACAGGATCGAGCTCTACGAGCAGTACTTC.

This chain joins TRBV5-6 and TRBJ1-4; 7 nucleotides agree with TRBD1. The J segment lost 4 bases and the V segment lost 5 bases, leaving 8 bases of the junction unmatched. This CDR3 region has 15 residues. Germline V gene sequence: CDR1 SGHDT, CDR2 YYEEEE. CDR3 amino acids: CASRMAGGNNEKLFF. The CDR3 DNA reads TGTGCCAGCAGGATGGCAGGGGGGAATAATGAAAAACTGTTTTTT.

The V and J genes are TRBV6-5 and TRBJ1-3; D possibly corresponds to TRBD1 (5 bases). The CDR3 runs to 15 residues. With 6 bases removed from V and 0 bases from J, the gap between germline ends came to 12 bases. Germline V lookup: CDR1 MNHEY, CDR2 SVGAGI. The CDR3 nucleotides read TGTGCCAGCAGCCCTGACAGCAGCTCTGGAAACACCATATATTTT. Its protein is CASSPDSSSGNTIYF.

The chain joins TRBV14 to TRBJ1-2, with a possible D match to TRBD1 (5 bases). Germline V gives CDR1 SGHDN, CDR2 FVKESK. Trimming pared 4 bases from V and 4 bases from J, leaving 16 bases between. There are 15 residues in the CDR3. CDR3 coding DNA: TGTGCCAGCAGCCCCACAGGTGGCAGTGTCTATGGCTACACCTTC. Translating it yields CASSPTGGSVYGYTF.

The J gene is TRBJ1-4, the V gene TRBV19, with 8 bases that match TRBD1. The ends lost 5 bases at V and 11 bases at J; junction bases unmatched: 13. This CDR3 has 15 amino acids. The germline CDR1 and CDR2 sequences are LNHDA and SQIVND (reference sequence). The CDR3, as DNA: TGTGCCAGTAGTTCAAACAGGGGGGGAGTCCGGAAACTGTTTTTT. Its translation is CASSSNRGGVRKLFF.

The chain carries TRBV28 and TRBJ1-1; 7 positions match TRBD1. With 6 bases clipped from V and 7 bases from J, the junction kept 14 bases outside the gene matches. CDR1 and CDR2 (germline): MDHEN, SYDVKM. The CDR3 loop spans 15 amino acids. The CDR3 reads CASSTGGQLDGEAFF. The CDR3 region has the DNA TGTGCCAGCAGCACCGGGGGACAGTTGGATGGTGAAGCTTTCTTT. Based on the CDR3 plus reference TRBV28 and TRBJ1-1, the full variable domain is DVKVTQSSRYLVKRTGEKVFLECVQDMDHENMFWYRQDPGLGLRLIYFSYDVKMKEKGDIPEGYSVSREKKERFSLILESASTNQTSMYLCASSTGGQLDGEAFFGQGTRLTVV.